This TCR beta chain came from a study of blood T cells in healthy people across ages. Russia was home to the donors, healthy Caucasian individuals aged about 6 to 90. It was with a sample-barcoded 5' primer and a J-beta primer mix that a second PCR of about 6 to 11 cycles was run. The template-switch adaptor was a 5' adaptor with 12 random nucleotides. It tagged each cDNA molecule. A single record per CDR3 protein comes from TCRdb applying MiXCR to the 5' RACE reads. The sample consists of just over 1 million distinct CDR3 sequences, under 45% of them appearing once. V lost 0 bases, J lost 8 bases, and 8 bases stayed unmatched. CDR1 and CDR2 (germline): SGDLS, YYNGEE. The CDR3 loop spans 15 amino acids.

The receptor was derived from a woman in her sixties or seventies in good health. The genes are TRBV9 and TRBJ2-1; 7 nucleotides line up with TRBD2. The sequencing sample was made of blood. CDR3 loop: CASSVVGSGVDEQFF. The CDR3 nucleotides are TGTGCCAGCAGCGTAGTAGGGAGCGGGGTCGATGAGCAGTTCTTC.